A selection of T cell receptor beta chains follows, all from one sample in a study of T-cell memory formation after mild COVID-19. TCRdb redid the calling of the 5' RACE reads with MiXCR, one entry per CDR3 protein. Among roughly 450,000 distinct CDR3 sequences, 15% to 20% were seen once, and the ten largest hold approximately 13%. Input material: PBMCs or a T cell subset sorted from them (not recorded which). Receptor source: an adult woman who had mild COVID-19 (a few samples of this study predate the infection). Cell type and time point are not known. CDR3s include the opening cysteine and the closing phenylalanine or tryptophan. Fields, in order: V gene, J gene, CDR3 protein.

TRBV29-1	TRBJ2-5	CSVARRLAEGSGSQYF
TRBV20-1	TRBJ2-3	CSARQLTSETDTQYF
TRBV15	TRBJ1-5	CATSKHPWQPEKPQHF
TRBV6-2/TRBV6-3	TRBJ2-1	CASSSTSGLGVF
TRBV9	TRBJ2-1	CASSVAGTSGDEQFF
TRBV15	TRBJ1-1	CASTSNTEAFF
TRBV12-3/TRBV12-4	TRBJ1-2	CASSLGMPGVINYGYTF
TRBV7-8	TRBJ2-1	CASSLLRADEQFF
TRBV7-9	TRBJ2-2	CASSSLTGADTGELFF
TRBV3-1	TRBJ2-4	CASSPALKDRDIQYF
TRBV6-7	TRBJ2-1	CASSYRNGSSAEQFF
TRBV6-2/TRBV6-3	TRBJ2-1	CASKKYNEQFF
TRBV5-1	TRBJ2-2	CASSQRETGELFF
TRBV20-1	TRBJ1-3	CSARIGGLGGNTIYF
TRBV4-2	TRBJ2-1	CASSQASQGMGHGEQFF
TRBV4-2	TRBJ2-7	CASSQDVGSGTAYEQYF
TRBV25-1	TRBJ2-5	CASSVRRPGSAETQYF
TRBV5-1	TRBJ2-5	CASSRKWTSGSETQYF
TRBV6-2/TRBV6-3	TRBJ2-3	CASSSGRTNTDTQYF
TRBV18	TRBJ2-7	CASSPRGDYEQYF
TRBV3-1	TRBJ2-3	CASSQALGEAGEITDTQYF
TRBV7-8	TRBJ1-2	CASSGQGPNYGYTF
TRBV7-6	TRBJ2-5	CASSLVRGETQYF
TRBV18	TRBJ1-1	CASSPRSADRVWGETEAFF
TRBV5-4	TRBJ2-2	CASSSLRVGELFF
TRBV7-8	TRBJ2-2	CASSFPGLAGHTGELFF
TRBV6-6	TRBJ1-4	CASSSPGGYFFF
TRBV2	TRBJ2-2	CASTLEGGAKVGELFF
TRBV29-1	TRBJ2-5	CSGVAGGFETQYF
TRBV7-2	TRBJ2-5	CASSPTSGSETQYF
TRBV6-1	TRBJ1-5	CASTSGQGNQPQHF
TRBV19	TRBJ1-2	CASSGRTHHGYTF
TRBV7-9	TRBJ1-1	CASSLLRLGTEAFF
TRBV7-3	TRBJ1-6	CASSLERNSPLHF
TRBV9	TRBJ2-3	CASSLRRAEADTQYF
TRBV4-3	TRBJ1-2	CASSQAGTVLYGYTF
TRBV12-3/TRBV12-4	TRBJ2-5	CASSFYSGGGQGTQYF
TRBV7-3	TRBJ2-3	CASSLKLGGGAADTQYF
TRBV7-9	TRBJ2-3	CASSFQAGGPSDTQYF
TRBV7-9	TRBJ2-5	CASSLPQGQGQETQYF
TRBV9	TRBJ2-2	CASSAGLAEGTGELFF
TRBV20-1	TRBJ2-3	CSARLIYGRGNTDTQYF
TRBV5-1	TRBJ2-1	CASSPTKPVYNEQFF
TRBV29-1	TRBJ2-3	CSVEGGEDTQYF
TRBV6-1	TRBJ1-2	CASSKPGTLRGYTF
TRBV7-9	TRBJ2-3	CASSLATWDRVSYF
TRBV20-1	TRBJ2-7	CSARAGWGAYEQYF
TRBV12-3/TRBV12-4	TRBJ1-2	CASSRTNQANYGYTF
TRBV24-1	TRBJ1-1	CATQGNTEAFF
TRBV20-1	TRBJ2-5	CSAAGTSVAETQYF
TRBV5-1	TRBJ2-1	CASSEEGPGKQFF
TRBV7-9	TRBJ1-3	CASSLEGGLPSGNTIYF